Below are 30 T cell receptor beta chains sequenced from a single sample in a study of response to subunit inactivated influenza vaccine. TCRdb independently ran MiXCR on the RT-PCR reads; one entry per CDR3 protein. Of 530,000 or so distinct CDR3 sequences listed, approximately 10% were seen once; the top ten hold 10% to 13%. The sequencing here drew on PBMCs from blood, taken on the day of vaccination. The receptors shown here come from a man in his forties or fifties who received an inactivated influenza vaccine.

This clonotype was counted a few times. The CDR3 is CASNSQGAETQYF. DNA for the CDR3: TGTGCCAGCAACTCACAGGGGGCAGAGACCCAGTACTTC. The rearrangement uses TRBV2 and TRBJ2-5; 9 nucleotides line up with TRBD1. Germline V gene data show CDR1 as SNHLY and CDR2 as FYNNEI. This CDR3 contains 13 residues. The junction had 4 bases not matched to a gene; V was cut back by 7 bases and J by 4 bases.

The chain combines TRBV4-1 with TRBJ2-7, with 10 nucleotides matching TRBD1. The V segment lost 4 bases and the J segment 2 bases; nucleotides outside the gene matches: 8. This CDR3 has 16 amino acids. CDR1 and CDR2 from the germline V gene are MGHRA and YSYEKL. The CDR3 loop is CASSRSGTGDPYEQYF. DNA of the CDR3: TGCGCCAGCAGCCGGTCCGGGACAGGGGATCCCTACGAGCAGTACTTC.

The chain carries TRBV4-1 and TRBJ1-5, with 10 bases identical to TRBD1. Germline assignment: CDR1 MGHRA and CDR2 YSYEKL. Trimming removed 5 bases from V and 7 bases from J; junction bases left unmatched: 11. The length of the CDR3 is 16 residues. The CDR3 DNA is TGCGCCAGCAGCTTTTACGACAGGGGGCTCGGGCAGCCCCAGCATTTT. Translation: CASSFYDRGLGQPQHF.

CDR3 bases: TGTGCCAGCAGCTTAGGACTTAGCGGGGGGATAACAGATACGCAGTATTTT. Amino acid sequence: CASSLGLSGGITDTQYF. V gene TRBV7-8 combines with J gene TRBJ2-3, with TRBD2 matching 10 bases. Germline V CDR1 and CDR2: SGHVS, FQNEAQ. With V trimmed by 1 base and J by 3 bases, 7 bases remained unmatched. CDR3 length: 17 amino acids.

In this sample, this clonotype turned up a few times. The gene calls are TRBV12-3 or TRBV12-4 and TRBJ1-2, with D hard to call. The CDR3 consists of 13 residues. Trimming took off 5 bases at V and 8 bases at J, with 15 bases between the two ends. DNA for the CDR3: TGTGCCAGCAGTCACGGACGGATGGGCGGCTACACCTTC. It codes for CASSHGRMGGYTF.

The chain combines TRBV7-8 with TRBJ2-7; 7 positions match TRBD1. There are 15 residues in the CDR3. Germline loops: CDR1 SGHVS, CDR2 FQNEAQ. V lost 3 bases to trimming and J lost 2 bases; unmatched junction nucleotides: 7. CDR3 DNA sequence: TGTGCCAGCAGCTTCGTCCGGGACAGTCCCTACGAGCAGTACTTC. It is translated as CASSFVRDSPYEQYF.

This clonotype was detected a few times. CDR3 in DNA: TGCAGCGTTGAAGATAAGGGCAGGGACTACGAGCAGTACTTC. This sequence encodes CSVEDKGRDYEQYF. V gene TRBV29-1 combines with J gene TRBJ2-7, with a tentative D call TRBD1 (5 bases). The V and J ends lost 0 bases and 3 bases respectively, with 12 bases between them. CDR3 length equals 14 residues. CDR1 SQVTM and CDR2 ANQGSEA come from the germline V gene.

The chain is built from TRBV13 and TRBJ2-2; TRBD1 matches at 10 bases. V lost 5 bases and J lost 7; bases outside the gene matches: 10. This CDR3 is 16 amino acids long. Germline-derived CDR1 and CDR2 are PRHDT and FYEKMQ (reference sequence). CDR3 in amino acids: CASSPGQGVVVGELFF. CDR3 bases: TGTGCCAGCAGCCCCGGACAGGGGGTTGTTGTCGGGGAGCTGTTTTTT. The complete variable domain, with remaining parts taken from reference TRBV13 and TRBJ2-2, reads AAGVIQSPRHLIKEKRETATLKCYPIPRHDTVYWYQQGPGQDPQFLISFYEKMQSDKGSIPDRFSAQQFSDYHSELNMSSLELGDSALYFCASSPGQGVVVGELFFGEGSRLTVL.

The CDR3 nucleotides read TGCGCCAGCAGTGGCGGACCCTCCTACGAGCAGTACTTC. Its translation: CASSGGPSYEQYF. The chain recombines TRBV5-1 with TRBJ2-7; D unclear. The CDR3 is 13 residues long. Per the germline V gene, CDR1 is SGHRS and CDR2 is YFSETQ. Trimming cost V 5 bases and J 0 bases, with 9 bases left between them.

This clonotype was counted at least ten times. The V call is TRBV20-1, the J call TRBJ1-5; perhaps TRBD1 as D (5 bases). The length of the CDR3 is 16 residues. CDR1 DFQATT and CDR2 SNEGSKA come from the germline V gene (reference sequence). V was trimmed by 0 bases and J by 2 bases, leaving 14 bases between them. The CDR3 DNA is TGCAGTGCTAGAGATCAATGGGGGGTTGGCAATCAGCCCCAGCATTTT. Amino acids: CSARDQWGVGNQPQHF.

The gene calls are TRBV29-1 and TRBJ2-5; D ambiguous. CDR3 length equals 13 residues. Looked up from germline, CDR1 is SQVTM and CDR2 is ANQGSEA. Trimming stripped 6 bases from V and 5 bases from J, with 16 bases between. Written as DNA, the CDR3 is TGCAGCGTCGTTGCGTCCCGTACCGAGACCCAGTACTTC. Translation gives CSVVASRTETQYF.

This clonotype was recorded a few times. This chain joins TRBV7-9 and TRBJ2-7; 11 nucleotides agree with TRBD2. The CDR3 consists of 15 residues. Germline V CDR1 and CDR2: SEHNR, FQNEAQ (reference sequence). Trimming cost V 5 bases and J 6 bases; bases outside gene matches: 9. CDR3 residues: CASSQPTSGVGEQYF. The CDR3 nucleotides are TGTGCCAGCAGCCAACCGACTAGCGGGGTGGGCGAGCAGTACTTC.

The chain combines TRBV7-8 with TRBJ1-6; D uncertain. The CDR3 loop spans 16 amino acids. Germline assignment: CDR1 SGHVS and CDR2 FQNEAQ. V was pared by 7 bases and J by 0 bases, with 13 bases between. The CDR3 DNA is TGTGCCAGCACCGAGCTTTCGGGCTCCTATAATTCACCCCTCCACTTT. Encoded protein: CASTELSGSYNSPLHF.

This clonotype was found a few times. The chain carries TRBV4-1 and TRBJ1-2; D may be TRBD1 (6 bases). The V end lost 0 bases, the J end lost 5 bases, and 13 bases lay between the germline ends. This CDR3 spans 15 amino acids. Looked up from germline, CDR1 is MGHRA and CDR2 is YSYEKL. This CDR3 is CASSQEGGRPYGYTF. As DNA, the CDR3 is TGCGCCAGCAGCCAAGAGGGGGGGCGCCCGTATGGCTACACCTTC.

This clonotype was counted between two and nine times. This rearrangement joins TRBV5-6 to TRBJ2-7, with a weak D call TRBD2 (6 bases). Trimming removed 1 base at V and 2 bases at J, with 25 bases between. Germline CDR1 reads SGHDT; CDR2 reads YYEEEE. The CDR3 totals 19 residues. CDR3 residues: CASSLSPPPRAGDPYEQYF. Here the CDR3 DNA reads TGTGCCAGCAGCTTGTCTCCGCCTCCACGAGCGGGCGATCCCTACGAGCAGTACTTC.

The chain carries TRBV12-3 or TRBV12-4 and TRBJ2-7; TRBD2 agrees at 7 bases. There are 13 residues in the CDR3. The V and J ends lost 1 base and 4 bases, in that order; junction bases with no gene match: 1. The CDR3 DNA reads as TGTGCCAGCAGTTTAGACGGGAGGTACGAGCAGTACTTC. Its protein product is CASSLDGRYEQYF.

This clonotype was detected a few times. The genes are TRBV7-2 and TRBJ1-1, with 9 bases identical to TRBD1. The germline gives CDR1 SGHTA, CDR2 FQGNSA. The CDR3 runs 16 residues. V lost 0 bases and J lost 5; bases outside the gene matches: 7. The CDR3 loop is CASSLAHRGLATEAFF. The CDR3 region has the DNA TGTGCCAGCAGCTTAGCGCACAGGGGGCTTGCTACTGAAGCTTTCTTT.

The V gene is TRBV7-2, the J gene TRBJ2-5; no clear D gene. CDR3 length: 12 amino acids. Germline assignment: CDR1 SGHTA and CDR2 FQGNSA. V lost 5 bases and J lost 5, with 9 bases in between. The CDR3 loop is CASSRAGETQYF. The CDR3 DNA reads as TGTGCCAGCAGCAGGGCTGGGGAGACCCAGTACTTC. The variable domain in full, with the rest retrieved from reference TRBV7-2 and TRBJ2-5, is GAGVSQSPSNKVTEKGKDVELRCDPISGHTALYWYRQSLGQGLEFLIYFQGNSAPDKSGLPSDRFSAERTGGSVSTLTIQRTQQEDSAVYLCASSRAGETQYFGPGTRLLVL.

The chain combines TRBV5-1 with TRBJ2-7; possibly TRBD1 or TRBD2 for D (5 bases each). This CDR3 region has 14 residues. The V and J ends lost 3 bases and 5 bases respectively, with 15 bases between them. The germline CDR1 and CDR2 sequences are SGHRS and YFSETQ. The DNA of the CDR3 is TGCGCCAGCAGCTACTACCCGGGGACGGACGAGCAGTACTTC. As protein: CASSYYPGTDEQYF.

This sequence joins TRBV29-1 and TRBJ1-1, with D hard to call. The CDR3 contains 11 residues. V was cut by 4 bases and J by 5 bases, with 8 bases left in between. Germline V gives CDR1 SQVTM, CDR2 ANQGSEA. CDR3: CSVGVPTEAFF. CDR3 sequence (DNA): TGCAGCGTTGGGGTGCCTACTGAAGCTTTCTTT.

The J gene is TRBJ1-1, the V gene TRBV18; no reliable D call. The CDR3 sequence is 14 residues long. The germline gives CDR1 KGHSH, CDR2 LQKENI. V lost 0 bases to trimming and J lost 7 bases, with 12 bases between them. The CDR3 nucleotides are TGTGCCAGCTCACCACCGCGAGGGCAAAGTGAAGCTTTCTTT. Its translation is CASSPPRGQSEAFF.

This clonotype showed up many times. The chain recombines TRBV3-1 with TRBJ2-2; D perhaps matches TRBD1 (5 bases). The CDR3 is made up of 15 amino acids. Germline V gene lookup returns CDR1 LGHDT and CDR2 YNNKEL (reference sequence). Trimming left V 1 base short and J 7 bases short, with 13 bases between. CDR3 DNA sequence: TGTGCCAGCAGCCAAGGCGGCAGGGTCCGCGGGGAGCTGTTTTTT. Translating it yields CASSQGGRVRGELFF.

This clonotype has a handful of counts. This chain connects TRBV28 to TRBJ2-4; D is possibly TRBD2 (5 bases). Trimming cost V 8 bases and J 0 bases, with 17 bases left between them. This CDR3 is built from 16 residues. CDR1 MDHEN and CDR2 SYDVKM come from the germline V gene. The CDR3 here is CASSHFPGIAKNIQYF. The CDR3 coding sequence is TGTGCCAGCTCCCACTTCCCGGGGATAGCCAAAAACATTCAGTACTTC.

This clonotype was detected a few times. The rearrangement uses TRBV6-1 and TRBJ1-2, with D unclear. Looked up from germline, CDR1 is MNHNS and CDR2 is SASEGT. The CDR3 extends over 14 amino acids. Deletions cut 2 bases from V and 0 bases from J, with 7 bases between. The CDR3 sequence: CASSENSSNYGYTF. The CDR3 nucleotides are TGTGCCAGCAGTGAAAACTCCTCTAACTATGGCTACACCTTC.

This clonotype was recorded a few times. This chain joins TRBV29-1 and TRBJ2-7, with 9 bases matching TRBD1. CDR3 length: 15 residues. V trimming: 0 bases; J trimming: 4 bases; junction bases outside the gene matches: 7. Germline V gene lookup returns CDR1 SQVTM and CDR2 ANQGSEA. The CDR3 DNA follows: TGCAGCGTTGAAGATAGGGGACAGGGACTATACGAGCAGTACTTC. Translating gives CSVEDRGQGLYEQYF.

The chain employs TRBV19 and TRBJ1-5; possibly TRBD1 for D (5 bases). V lost 6 bases, J lost 1 base, and 22 bases lay in between. The CDR3 spans 18 residues. The germline gives CDR1 LNHDA, CDR2 SQIVND (reference sequence). In DNA form, the CDR3 reads TGTGCCAGTAGCCTTATCCCTTACACAGGAAGCAGCAATCAGCCCCAGCATTTT. Translation gives CASSLIPYTGSSNQPQHF.

This chain connects TRBV7-8 to TRBJ2-5; 8 bases align to TRBD2. The V and J ends lost 4 bases and 0 bases, in that order; junction bases with no gene match: 10. This CDR3 spans 17 amino acids. CDR1 and CDR2 (germline): SGHVS, FQNEAQ. The CDR3 reads CASSSTILTSDQETQYF. DNA for the CDR3: TGTGCCAGCAGCTCAACTATTCTGACTAGCGACCAAGAGACCCAGTACTTC.

This clonotype was detected a few times. The chain joins TRBV20-1 to TRBJ2-1, with D possibly matching TRBD1 (6 bases). From germline, CDR1 is DFQATT and CDR2 SNEGSKA (reference sequence). V gave up 6 bases and J gave up 6 bases, with 12 bases separating them. The length of the CDR3 is 12 residues. The CDR3 DNA is TGCAGTGCCCGGGACACCACCAATGAGCAGTTCTTC. Protein sequence: CSARDTTNEQFF.

J is TRBJ1-1 and V is TRBV12-3 or TRBV12-4; unclear D gene. This CDR3 is 11 amino acids long. V was pared by 8 bases and J by 8 bases, with 12 bases between. CDR3 protein: CASLIWGEAFF. The CDR3 DNA is TGTGCCAGCCTCATCTGGGGAGAAGCTTTCTTT.

A remark on this clonotype: One end of the junction varies from germline; a read error may be responsible. This chain joins TRBV7-8 and TRBJ2-3; 8 nucleotides agree with TRBD2. The CDR3 covers 16 residues. The germline CDR1 and CDR2 sequences are SGHVS and FQNEAQ. The CDR3 is CASTGPRSGRADTQFF. Here the CDR3 DNA reads TGTGCCAGCACCGGCCCCCGGTCCGGGAGGGCGGATACGCAGTTTTTT.